These T cell receptor beta chains were read from a single sample in a study of CD8+ T cells in alopecia areata. TCRdb's table, derived via immunoSEQ multiplex PCR, lists solely in-frame clones and lacks some. Of about 180,000 clones in the sample, approximately 55% are singletons; the top ten hold 11%. The input for sequencing was CD8+ T cells sorted from blood, taken at week 24, from a patient treated with tofacitinib. These receptors were obtained from a human donor with alopecia areata. Each CDR3 is given with its conserved first and last residue. Fields, in order: D gene, clone size, J gene, V gene, CDR3 protein, CDR3 DNA. A D gene is named only where the DNA matches it firmly. Some rows mark clone size as missing; the rest say once, few, many or name a class of expanded clone.

>.|once|TRBJ1-4|TRBV9
CASSPGGEKLFF
TGTGCCAGCAGCCCCGGGGGGGAAAAACTGTTTTTT
>TRBD1|.|TRBJ2-2|TRBV7-9
CASSPSTGVAAGELFF
TGTGCCAGCAGCCCTTCAACAGGGGTTGCTGCCGGGGAGCTGTTTTTT
>.|few|TRBJ1-2|TRBV30
CAWGGTSDGYTF
TGTGCCTGGGGTGGGACATCGGATGGCTACACCTTC
>.|.|TRBJ1-2|TRBV19
CASSIGQTGYGYTF
TGTGCCAGTAGTATCGGACAGACCGGCTATGGCTACACCTTC
>TRBD1|few|TRBJ2-3|TRBV11-2
CASSPRTGASTDTQYF
TGTGCCAGCAGCCCCCGGACAGGGGCTTCCACAGATACGCAGTATTTT
>TRBD1|.|TRBJ1-5|TRBV7-6
CASSLEASGTGEFNQPQHF
TGTGCCAGCAGCTTAGAGGCTTCGGGGACAGGGGAATTCAATCAGCCCCAGCATTTT
>.|few|TRBJ1-4|TRBV19
CASTPSGGGEKLFF
TGTGCCAGTACCCCTTCCGGGGGCGGCGAAAAACTGTTTTTT
>TRBD2|few|TRBJ2-1|TRBV19
CASTLGGDNEQFF
TGTGCCAGTACCTTGGGGGGGGACAATGAGCAGTTCTTC
>.|.|TRBJ2-7|TRBV27
CASSNGATYEQYF
TGTGCCAGCTCGAACGGGGCGACCTACGAGCAGTACTTC
>.|.|TRBJ1-1|TRBV13
CASSLGSGGNTEAFF
TGTGCCAGCAGCTTAGGTTCAGGAGGGAACACTGAAGCTTTCTTT
>TRBD1|.|TRBJ2-1|TRBV2
CASSPGGNEQFF
TGTGCCAGCAGTCCAGGGGGCAATGAGCAGTTCTTC
>TRBD1|.|TRBJ2-1|TRBV29-1
CSVVGDRVNNEQFF
TGCAGCGTTGTAGGGGACAGGGTAAACAATGAGCAGTTCTTC
>.|.|TRBJ2-7|TRBV30
CAWGIGSSYEQYF
TGTGCCTGGGGGATTGGGAGTTCCTACGAGCAGTACTTC
>.|.|TRBJ2-7|TRBV5-6
CASSSDEEGYEQYF
TGTGCCAGCAGCTCGGACGAGGAAGGCTACGAGCAGTACTTC
>.|few|TRBJ2-7|TRBV27
CASSNRGDEQYF
TGTGCCAGCAGTAATAGGGGGGACGAGCAGTACTTC
>.|few|TRBJ2-1|TRBV27
CASSLVRNNEQFF
TGTGCCAGCAGTTTAGTCAGGAACAATGAGCAGTTCTTC
>.|.|TRBJ1-1|TRBV7-8
CASSPGRMNTEAFF
TGTGCCAGCAGCCCGGGACGTATGAACACTGAAGCTTTCTTT
>.|once|TRBJ1-2|TRBV6-1
CASEQESYGYTF
TGTGCCAGCGAGCAGGAGTCCTATGGCTACACCTTC
>.|few|TRBJ2-2|TRBV7-6
CASSLAQGSGELFF
TGTGCCAGCAGCTTAGCACAGGGTTCCGGGGAGCTGTTTTTT
>.|.|TRBJ2-3|TRBV6-5
CASTMGSTDTQYF
TGTGCCAGCACTATGGGGAGCACAGATACGCAGTATTTT
>TRBD1|.|TRBJ2-2|TRBV30
CAWAGGQGVSYTGELFF
TGTGCCTGGGCCGGGGGACAGGGGGTGTCGTACACCGGGGAGCTGTTTTTT
>.|.|TRBJ1-1|TRBV6-6
CASSYSQGGSEAFF
TGTGCCAGCAGTTACTCCCAGGGTGGCTCTGAAGCTTTCTTT
>.|once|TRBJ2-2|TRBV6-6
CASFSDTGELFF
TGTGCCAGTTTCAGCGACACCGGGGAGCTGTTTTTT
>.|once|TRBJ1-2|TRBV11-2
CASSSAPVRGYTF
TGTGCCAGCAGCTCAGCCCCAGTACGTGGCTACACCTTC
>.|few|TRBJ2-2|TRBV13
CASSYDRHTGELFF
TGTGCCAGCAGCTATGACAGGCACACCGGGGAGCTGTTTTTT
>.|.|TRBJ2-3|TRBV7-2
CASSLPLSGDTQYF
TGTGCCAGCAGCTTACCCCTCTCGGGAGATACGCAGTATTTT
>.|.|TRBJ1-2|TRBV27
CGKGGLEGFYGYTF
TGTGGAAAGGGGGGGTTGGAGGGCTTCTATGGCTACACCTTC
>.|.|TRBJ2-7|TRBV11-2
CASSRTYEQYF
TGTGCCAGCAGCCGAACCTACGAGCAGTACTTC
>.|few|TRBJ1-2|TRBV6-5
CASSYSKTASGGYTF
TGTGCCAGCAGTTACTCAAAGACGGCCTCGGGTGGCTACACCTTC
>TRBD1|.|TRBJ2-5|TRBV7-8
CASSQTGFKETQYF
TGTGCCAGCAGCCAGACAGGGTTCAAGGAGACCCAGTACTTC
>.|.|TRBJ1-2|TRBV29-1
CSVDAGPNYGYTF
TGCAGCGTTGACGCTGGGCCAAACTATGGCTACACCTTC
>.|.|TRBJ1-2|TRBV30
CAWATGLGYTF
TGTGCCTGGGCAACAGGGTTAGGCTACACCTTC
>.|few|TRBJ2-2|TRBV14
CASSDPTGELFF
TGTGCCAGCAGCGATCCCACCGGGGAGCTGTTTTTT
>.|.|TRBJ1-1|TRBV18
CASSLGRNTEAFF
TGTGCCAGCTCACTCGGACGGAACACTGAAGCTTTCTTT
>.|.|TRBJ1-1|TRBV30
CAWSPLAGTEAFF
TGTGCCTGGAGTCCTCTAGCAGGGACTGAAGCTTTCTTT
>.|.|TRBJ1-1|TRBV5-6
CASSLANTEAFF
TGTGCCAGCAGCTTGGCTAACACTGAAGCTTTCTTT
>.|few|TRBJ1-2|TRBV10-3
CAISEGAGYFGYTF
TGTGCCATCAGTGAGGGGGCAGGGTACTTTGGCTACACCTTC
>.|.|TRBJ1-5|TRBV27
CASSFGSDQPQHF
TGTGCCAGCAGTTTTGGGTCGGATCAGCCCCAGCATTTT
>.|few|TRBJ1-1|TRBV4-3
CASSQGSTGTEAFF
TGCGCCAGCAGCCAAGGGAGTACGGGCACTGAAGCTTTCTTT
>.|.|TRBJ1-1|TRBV29-1
CSVRSGRGDTEAFF
TGCAGCGTTCGTTCCGGCAGGGGTGACACTGAAGCTTTCTTT
>TRBD2|.|TRBJ2-3|TRBV23-1
CASSPWGLRDRNTQYF
TGCGCCAGCAGTCCCTGGGGACTACGCGACCGAAATACGCAGTATTTT
>.|.|TRBJ1-1|TRBV29-1
CSVEVAAEAFF
TGCAGCGTTGAAGTGGCAGCTGAAGCTTTCTTT
>TRBD1|.|TRBJ2-7|TRBV30
CAWGQGYDEQYF
TGTGCCTGGGGACAGGGGTACGACGAGCAGTACTTC
>.|.|TRBJ1-2|TRBV23-1
CASSLSRQGHGYTF
TGCGCCAGCAGTCTTAGTAGGCAGGGTCATGGCTACACCTTC
>.|.|TRBJ2-1|TRBV19
CASSIAHGDNEQFF
TGTGCCAGTAGTATAGCTCATGGGGATAATGAGCAGTTCTTC
>.|.|TRBJ2-7|TRBV7-2
CASSFGGLYEQYF
TGTGCCAGCAGCTTCGGGGGACTTTACGAGCAGTACTTC
>.|few|TRBJ1-5|TRBV10-3
CAISASGGESNQPQHF
TGTGCCATCAGTGCGTCCGGAGGCGAAAGCAATCAGCCCCAGCATTTT
>.|once|TRBJ2-7|TRBV27
CASSTGSYEQYF
TGTGCCAGCAGTACAGGATCCTACGAGCAGTACTTC
>.|once|TRBJ2-6|TRBV11-2
CASSFGSTGANVLTF
TGTGCCAGCAGCTTCGGGAGTACTGGGGCCAACGTCCTGACTTTC
>.|.|TRBJ2-2|TRBV5-4
CASIDHRTSTGELFF
TGTGCCAGCATCGACCACAGGACAAGCACCGGGGAGCTGTTTTTT
>.|few|TRBJ2-7|TRBV7-9
CASSSQLRDNEQYF
TGTGCCAGCAGCTCACAGCTCCGGGACAACGAGCAGTACTTC
>.|.|TRBJ1-5|TRBV7-8
CASSAYQPQHF
TGTGCCAGCAGCGCCTATCAGCCCCAGCATTTT
>TRBD1|.|TRBJ1-5|TRBV5-6
CASSLAGQGAHFAPQHF
TGTGCCAGCAGCTTGGCCGGACAGGGGGCCCACTTTGCGCCCCAGCATTTT
>.|.|TRBJ2-1|TRBV6-1
CASSEWVGDEQFF
TGTGCCAGCAGTGAATGGGTAGGGGATGAGCAGTTCTTC
>.|few|TRBJ1-1|TRBV10-3
CAISETRMNTEAFF
TGTGCCATCAGTGAGACCCGGATGAACACTGAAGCTTTCTTT
>.|once|TRBJ1-2|TRBV29-1
CSDGPAGAGGYTF
TGCAGCGACGGCCCTGCAGGGGCCGGTGGCTACACCTTC
>.|few|TRBJ2-5|TRBV18
CASSQEVAGGETQYF
TGTGCCAGCTCACAAGAGGTCGCCGGGGGAGAGACCCAGTACTTC